Listed here are 20 T cell receptor beta chains from one sample, sequenced in a study of monozygotic twins with inflammatory bowel disease. After re-calling the 5' RACE reads, TCRdb lists one entry per CDR3 protein, DNA absent. This sample's table reports 440,000 or so distinct CDR3 sequences. Input material: blood. The origin of the receptors is a human donor with ulcerative colitis or Crohn's disease, or a healthy co-twin of an affected twin (not recorded which).

The chain couples TRBV5-1 to TRBJ2-1. The germline V gene encodes CDR1 SGHRS and CDR2 YFSETQ. This CDR3 comprises 15 residues. CDR3 loop: CASSFHSAYFNEQFF. The full variable domain, its missing parts supplied by reference TRBV5-1 and TRBJ2-1, is KAGVTQTPRYLIKTRGQQVTLSCSPISGHRSVSWYQQTPGQGLQFLFEYFSETQRNKGNFPGRFSGRQFSNSRSEMNVSTLELGDSALYLCASSFHSAYFNEQFFGPGTRLTVL.

V usage is TRBV29-1 and J usage is TRBJ2-3; TCRdb outputs TRBD2, but without DNA this stays unchecked. CDR1 and CDR2 (germline): SQVTM, ANQGSEA. This CDR3 comprises 15 residues. This chain's CDR3 is CSVDGLAGGQDTQYF.

The CDR3: CASSQVHGGWIPMTYEQYF. V gene TRBV3-1 combines with J gene TRBJ2-7. Germline CDR1 is LGHDT and CDR2 is YNNKEL (reference sequence). This CDR3 comprises 19 residues.

The chain combines TRBV7-2 with TRBJ2-7; TCRdb picks TRBD1, but there is no DNA to check that call. Germline V gene lookup returns CDR1 SGHTA and CDR2 FQGNSA. CDR3 length: 15 residues. CDR3 in amino acids: CASSFGTGEAYEQYF.

The rearrangement links TRBV15 to TRBJ1-2. This CDR3 spans 13 amino acids. The germline V gene has CDR1 LNHNV and CDR2 YYDKDF (reference sequence). Here the CDR3 reads CATSTAEDYGYTF.

V usage is TRBV9 and J usage is TRBJ2-3; TCRdb's D call of TRBD2 is untestable without DNA. The V gene's germline CDR1 is SGDLS and CDR2 YYNGEE. The CDR3 is made up of 15 amino acids. CDR3 residues: CASSNRGRGTDTQYF.

The chain has TRBV19 and TRBJ2-2. This CDR3 region has 14 residues. Germline CDR1 is LNHDA and CDR2 is SQIVND (reference sequence). CDR3 amino acids: CASSISTYTGELFF. Full variable domain (outside the CDR3, taken from reference TRBV19 and TRBJ2-2): DGGITQSPKYLFRKEGQNVTLSCEQNLNHDAMYWYRQDPGQGLRLIYYSQIVNDFQKGDIAEGYSVSREKKESFPLTVTSAQKNPTAFYLCASSISTYTGELFFGEGSRLTVL.

This chain links TRBV5-1 with TRBJ1-2; TCRdb designates TRBD1, a call that cannot be tested without DNA. The length of the CDR3 is 14 residues. In germline, CDR1 is SGHRS, CDR2 YFSETQ. CDR3 sequence reads: CASSLGQGDVGYTF.

The rearrangement joins TRBV15 to TRBJ2-7; with no DNA, the TCRdb D assignment of TRBD2 cannot be verified. Germline loops: CDR1 LNHNV, CDR2 YYDKDF (reference sequence). This CDR3 spans 14 amino acids. The CDR3 here is CATSMDSGSYEQYF.

The rearrangement joins TRBV7-9 to TRBJ1-5; TCRdb picks TRBD1, but there is no DNA to check that call. Germline CDR1 is SEHNR and CDR2 is FQNEAQ (reference sequence). CDR3 size: 17 residues. CDR3 in amino acids: CASSPLDRGPGNQPQHF.

This rearrangement joins TRBV6-8 to TRBJ2-2; no DNA is available, so the TRBD2 call from TCRdb remains unchecked. CDR3 length equals 15 residues. Germline V gives CDR1 MNHGY, CDR2 SAAAGT. This chain's CDR3 is CGQTVTSGTPGELFF.

The chain combines TRBV5-6 with TRBJ2-1; TCRdb proposes TRBD1, but this gene call is untestable without DNA. The CDR3 loop spans 14 amino acids. Looked up from germline, CDR1 is SGHDT and CDR2 is YYEEEE. This chain's CDR3 is CASSFSPTGGLQFF.

The CDR3 region is CASSYDRSTEAFF. The rearrangement links TRBV7-2 to TRBJ1-1; TCRdb indicates TRBD1, and absent DNA this call remains unverified. CDR1 is SGHTA and CDR2 is FQGNSA in the germline V gene. The CDR3 runs to 13 residues.

This sequence joins TRBV9 and TRBJ1-6; TCRdb reports TRBD1, a call that lacks DNA to check it against. The CDR3 contains 15 residues. Germline lookup yields CDR1 SGDLS and CDR2 YYNGEE. The CDR3 here is CASSTGSSYNSPLHF.

The V call is TRBV14, the J call TRBJ1-3. CDR1 and CDR2 (germline): SGHDN, FVKESK. This CDR3 region has 16 residues. This chain's CDR3 is CASSQDSWSFGNTIYF.

This chain uses TRBV28 with TRBJ2-5; no DNA is available, so the TRBD1 call from TCRdb remains unchecked. Germline-derived CDR1 and CDR2 are MDHEN and SYDVKM. The CDR3 has 14 residues. The CDR3 spells CASRTTQGSEAQYF.

This chain joins TRBV7-2 and TRBJ2-3. The CDR3 spans 15 residues. Germline-derived CDR1 and CDR2 are SGHTA and FQGNSA. The CDR3 protein is CASSLVGVSTDTQYF.

The V and J genes are TRBV5-4 and TRBJ1-2; the D call from TCRdb, TRBD1, cannot be confirmed without DNA. The CDR3 extends over 16 amino acids. Germline V lookup: CDR1 SGHNT, CDR2 YYREEE (reference sequence). CDR3 loop: CASSFGSMGPNYGYTF.

This chain connects TRBV2 to TRBJ2-1; the D call from TCRdb, TRBD2, cannot be confirmed without DNA. Germline CDR1 is SNHLY and CDR2 is FYNNEI. This CDR3 comprises 15 residues. CDR3 residues: CASSIAGGSYNEQFF.

V and J are TRBV20-1 and TRBJ2-7; absent DNA, TCRdb's TRBD2 call cannot be checked. There are 13 residues in the CDR3. CDR1 and CDR2 from the germline V gene are DFQATT and SNEGSKA (reference sequence). This CDR3 reads CSARDPASGRRYF.